This T cell receptor (beta chain) was captured in a study of shared clonotypes between healthy human individuals. The protocol was immunoSEQ multiplex PCR, while the TCRdb copy is restricted to in-frame clones and leaves out a portion. The table lists some 2,500,000 clones, under 95% of them singletons, with around 0.4% in the top ten. Germline V gene lookup returns CDR1 SGHRS and CDR2 YFSETQ. Trimming took 4 bases from V and 2 from J; bases not matched to a gene: 5. CDR3 length equals 15 residues. Worth noting for this clone: Other DNA sequences from this sample encode an identical CDR3 as well.

This sequence was found in a man younger than 35 in good health. Some clones in this sample may be carry-over from other donors' samples. The chain employs TRBV5-1 and TRBJ1-2, with TRBD1 matching over 10 bases. Sample: naive CD4+ T cells from PBMCs. The subset denotes: CD45RA+ positively selected. The CDR3 spells CASSPDRGRNYGYTF. CDR3 nucleotides: TGCGCCAGCAGCCCCGACAGGGGGCGGAACTATGGCTACACCTTC.